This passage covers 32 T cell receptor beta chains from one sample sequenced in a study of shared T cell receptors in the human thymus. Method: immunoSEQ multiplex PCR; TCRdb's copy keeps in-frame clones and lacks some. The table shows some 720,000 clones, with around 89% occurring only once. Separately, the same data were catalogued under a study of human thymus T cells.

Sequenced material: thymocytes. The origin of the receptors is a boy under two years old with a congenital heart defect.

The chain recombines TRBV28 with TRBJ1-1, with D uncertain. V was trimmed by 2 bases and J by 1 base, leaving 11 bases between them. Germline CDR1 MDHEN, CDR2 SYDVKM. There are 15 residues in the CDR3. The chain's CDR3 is CASSLGLGPNTEAFF. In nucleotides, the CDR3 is TGTGCCAGCAGTTTAGGTCTGGGCCCGAACACTGAAGCTTTCTTT.

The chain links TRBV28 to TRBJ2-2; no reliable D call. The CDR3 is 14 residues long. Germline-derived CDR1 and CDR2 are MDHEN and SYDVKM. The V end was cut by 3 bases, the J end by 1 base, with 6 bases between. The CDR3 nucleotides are TGTGCCAGCAGTTTTGGCCGGAACACCGGGGAGCTGTTTTTT. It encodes CASSFGRNTGELFF.

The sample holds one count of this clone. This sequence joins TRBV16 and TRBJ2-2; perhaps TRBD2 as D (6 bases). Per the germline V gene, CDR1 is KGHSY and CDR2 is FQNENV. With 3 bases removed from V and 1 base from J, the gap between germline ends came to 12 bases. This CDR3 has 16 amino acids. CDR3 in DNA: TGTGCCAGCAGCCACAGGCCGGAGGGGAACACCGGGGAGCTGTTTTTT. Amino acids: CASSHRPEGNTGELFF.

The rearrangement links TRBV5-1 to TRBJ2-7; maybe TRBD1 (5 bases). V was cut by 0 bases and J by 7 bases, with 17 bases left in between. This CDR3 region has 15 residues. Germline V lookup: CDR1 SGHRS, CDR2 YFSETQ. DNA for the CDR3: TGCGCCAGCAGCTTGGGGGGCTCTGGGGTATCGGAGCAGTACTTC. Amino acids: CASSLGGSGVSEQYF. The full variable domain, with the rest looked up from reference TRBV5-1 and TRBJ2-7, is KAGVTQTPRYLIKTRGQQVTLSCSPISGHRSVSWYQQTPGQGLQFLFEYFSETQRNKGNFPGRFSGRQFSNSRSEMNVSTLELGDSALYLCASSLGGSGVSEQYFGPGTRLTVT.

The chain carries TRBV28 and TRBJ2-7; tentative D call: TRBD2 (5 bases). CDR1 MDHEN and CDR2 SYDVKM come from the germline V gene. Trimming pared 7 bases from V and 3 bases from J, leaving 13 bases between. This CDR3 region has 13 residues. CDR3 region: CASTFGLRYEQYF. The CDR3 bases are TGTGCCAGCACGTTCGGACTCCGCTACGAGCAGTACTTC.

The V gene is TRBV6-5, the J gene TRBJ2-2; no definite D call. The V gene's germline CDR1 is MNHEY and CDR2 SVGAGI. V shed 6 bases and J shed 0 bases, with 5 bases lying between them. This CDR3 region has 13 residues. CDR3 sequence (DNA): TGTGCCAGCAGCACGGCGAACACCGGGGAGCTGTTTTTT. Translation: CASSTANTGELFF.

The CDR3 DNA follows: TGTGCCAGCAGCTCTAGCGGGAGGCCCTACAATGAGCAGTTCTTC. Translating it yields CASSSSGRPYNEQFF. The chain employs TRBV5-6 and TRBJ2-1; 11 bases are a match to TRBD2. CDR1 and CDR2 (germline): SGHDT, YYEEEE. Germline trimming cut 3 bases from V and 2 bases from J; bases unmatched to any gene: 1. This CDR3 is 15 amino acids long.

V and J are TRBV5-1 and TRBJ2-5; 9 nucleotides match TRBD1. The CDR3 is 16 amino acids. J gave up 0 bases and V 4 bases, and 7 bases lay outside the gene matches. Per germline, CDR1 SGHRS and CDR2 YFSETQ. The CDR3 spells CASSPRDREYQETQYF. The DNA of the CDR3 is TGCGCCAGCAGCCCTCGGGACAGGGAGTACCAAGAGACCCAGTACTTC.

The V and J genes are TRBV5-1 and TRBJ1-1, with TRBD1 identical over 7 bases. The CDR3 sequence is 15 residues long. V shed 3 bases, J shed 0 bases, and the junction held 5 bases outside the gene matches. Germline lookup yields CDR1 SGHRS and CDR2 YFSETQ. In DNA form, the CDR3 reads TGCGCCAGCAGCTCGCCGACAGGGCTGAACACTGAAGCTTTCTTT. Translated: CASSSPTGLNTEAFF. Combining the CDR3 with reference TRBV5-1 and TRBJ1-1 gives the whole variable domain KAGVTQTPRYLIKTRGQQVTLSCSPISGHRSVSWYQQTPGQGLQFLFEYFSETQRNKGNFPGRFSGRQFSNSRSEMNVSTLELGDSALYLCASSSPTGLNTEAFFGQGTRLTVV.

CDR3 residues: CASSDAGRAGDEQFF. As DNA, the CDR3 is TGTGCCAGCAGTGACGCGGGGAGGGCGGGGGATGAGCAGTTCTTC. The chain links TRBV25-1 to TRBJ2-1, with TRBD2 matching 7 bases. CDR3 length equals 15 residues. CDR1 and CDR2 from the germline V gene are MGHDK and SYGVNS. J was trimmed by 8 bases and V by 3 bases; bases with no gene match: 10.

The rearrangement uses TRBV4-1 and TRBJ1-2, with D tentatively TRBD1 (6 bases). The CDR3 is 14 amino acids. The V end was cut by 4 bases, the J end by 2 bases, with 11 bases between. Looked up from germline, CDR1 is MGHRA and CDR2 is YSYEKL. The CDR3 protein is CASSPGHLNYGYTF. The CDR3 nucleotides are TGCGCCAGCAGCCCGGGACACTTAAACTATGGCTACACCTTC.

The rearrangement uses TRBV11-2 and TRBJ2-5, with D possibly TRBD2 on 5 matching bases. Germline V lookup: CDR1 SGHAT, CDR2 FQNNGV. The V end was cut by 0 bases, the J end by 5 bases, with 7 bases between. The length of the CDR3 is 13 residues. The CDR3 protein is CASSLDSGETQYF. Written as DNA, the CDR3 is TGTGCCAGCAGCTTAGATTCGGGGGAGACCCAGTACTTC. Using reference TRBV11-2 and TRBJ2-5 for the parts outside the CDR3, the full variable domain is EAGVAQSPRYKIIEKRQSVAFWCNPISGHATLYWYQQILGQGPKLLIQFQNNGVVDDSQLPKDRFSAERLKGVDSTLKIQPAKLEDSAVYLCASSLDSGETQYFGPGTRLLVL.

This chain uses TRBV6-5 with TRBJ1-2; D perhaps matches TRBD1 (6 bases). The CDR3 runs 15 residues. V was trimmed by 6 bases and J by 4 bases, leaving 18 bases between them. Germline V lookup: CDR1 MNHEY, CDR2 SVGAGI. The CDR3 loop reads CASSQIGGGSYGYTF. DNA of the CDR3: TGTGCCAGCAGCCAAATAGGGGGGGGCTCCTATGGCTACACCTTC.

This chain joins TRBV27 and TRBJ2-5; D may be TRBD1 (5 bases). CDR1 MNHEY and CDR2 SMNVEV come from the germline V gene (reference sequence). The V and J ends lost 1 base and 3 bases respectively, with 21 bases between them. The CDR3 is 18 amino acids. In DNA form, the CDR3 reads TGTGCCAGCAGTTTATGGTTGCCAGGGTCCCATGGGGAAGAGACCCAGTACTTC. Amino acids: CASSLWLPGSHGEETQYF.

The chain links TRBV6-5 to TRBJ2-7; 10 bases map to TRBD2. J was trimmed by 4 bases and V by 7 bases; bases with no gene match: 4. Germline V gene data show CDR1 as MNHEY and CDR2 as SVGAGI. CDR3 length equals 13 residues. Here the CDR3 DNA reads TGTGCCAGCAATCTAGCGGGAGCGTACGAGCAGTACTTC. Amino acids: CASNLAGAYEQYF.

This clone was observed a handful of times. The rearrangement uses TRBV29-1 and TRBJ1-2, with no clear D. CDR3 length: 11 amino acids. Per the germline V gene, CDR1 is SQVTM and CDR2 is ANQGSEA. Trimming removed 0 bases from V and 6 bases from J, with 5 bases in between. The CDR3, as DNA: TGCAGCGTTGAAGATATAGATGGCTACACCTTC. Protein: CSVEDIDGYTF.

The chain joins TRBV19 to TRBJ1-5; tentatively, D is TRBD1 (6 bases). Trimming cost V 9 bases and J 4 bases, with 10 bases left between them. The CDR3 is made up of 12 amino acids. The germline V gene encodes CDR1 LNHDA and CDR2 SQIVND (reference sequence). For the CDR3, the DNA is TGTGCCAGCGGACAGTGGAATCAGCCCCAGCATTTT. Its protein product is CASGQWNQPQHF.

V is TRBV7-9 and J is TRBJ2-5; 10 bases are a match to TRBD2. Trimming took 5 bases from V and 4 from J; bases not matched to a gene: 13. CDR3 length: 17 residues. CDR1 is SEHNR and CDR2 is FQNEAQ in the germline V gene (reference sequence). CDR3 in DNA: TGTGCCAGCAGCCTACGGGAGCGTCTAGCGGGAGCAGAGACCCAGTACTTC. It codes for CASSLRERLAGAETQYF.

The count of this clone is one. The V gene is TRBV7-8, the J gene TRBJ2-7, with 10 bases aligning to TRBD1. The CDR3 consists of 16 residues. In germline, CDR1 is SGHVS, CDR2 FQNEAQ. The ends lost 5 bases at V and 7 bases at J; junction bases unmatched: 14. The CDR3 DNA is TGTGCCAGCAGCCTCAACGGGGGACAGGGGAATCGGGAGCAGTACTTC. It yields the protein CASSLNGGQGNREQYF.

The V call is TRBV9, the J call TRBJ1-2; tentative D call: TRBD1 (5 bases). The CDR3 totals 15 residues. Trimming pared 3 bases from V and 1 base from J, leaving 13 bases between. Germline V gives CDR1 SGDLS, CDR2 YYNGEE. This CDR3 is CASSGGVNYNYGYTF. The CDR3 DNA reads TGTGCCAGCAGCGGGGGGGTCAACTATAACTATGGCTACACCTTC. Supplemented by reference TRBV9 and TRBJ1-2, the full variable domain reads DSGVTQTPKHLITATGQRVTLRCSPRSGDLSVYWYQQSLDQGLQFLIQYYNGEERAKGNILERFSAQQFPDLHSELNLSSLELGDSALYFCASSGGVNYNYGYTFGSGTRLTVV.

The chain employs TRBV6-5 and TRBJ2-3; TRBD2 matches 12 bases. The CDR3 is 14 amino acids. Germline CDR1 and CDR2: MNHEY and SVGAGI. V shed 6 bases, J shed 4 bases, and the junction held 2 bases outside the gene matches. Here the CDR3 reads CASRLAGGADTQYF. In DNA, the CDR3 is TGTGCCAGCAGACTAGCGGGAGGAGCAGATACGCAGTATTTT.

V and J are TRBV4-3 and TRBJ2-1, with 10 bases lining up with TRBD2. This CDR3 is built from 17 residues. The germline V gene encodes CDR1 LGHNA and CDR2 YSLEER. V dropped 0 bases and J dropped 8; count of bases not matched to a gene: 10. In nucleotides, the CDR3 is TGCGCCAGCAGCCAAGAATGGTGGGCTAGCGGGAGTGATGAGCAGTTCTTC. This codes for CASSQEWWASGSDEQFF.

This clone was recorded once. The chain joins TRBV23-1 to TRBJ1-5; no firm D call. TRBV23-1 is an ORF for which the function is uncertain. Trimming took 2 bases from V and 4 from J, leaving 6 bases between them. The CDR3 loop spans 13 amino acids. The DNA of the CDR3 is TGCGCCAGCAGTCAAGCGAGGAATCAGCCCCAGCATTTT. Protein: CASSQARNQPQHF.

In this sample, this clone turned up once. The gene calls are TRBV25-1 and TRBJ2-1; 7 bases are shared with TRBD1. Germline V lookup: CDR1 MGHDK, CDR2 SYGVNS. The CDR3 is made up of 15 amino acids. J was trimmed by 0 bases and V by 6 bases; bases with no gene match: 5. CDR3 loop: CASSPTGSSYNEQFF. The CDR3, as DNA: TGTGCCAGCAGCCCGACAGGGAGCTCCTACAATGAGCAGTTCTTC.

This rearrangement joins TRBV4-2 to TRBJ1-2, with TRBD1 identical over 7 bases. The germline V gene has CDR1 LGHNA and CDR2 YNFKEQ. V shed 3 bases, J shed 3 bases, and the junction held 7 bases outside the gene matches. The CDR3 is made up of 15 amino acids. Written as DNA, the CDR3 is TGTGCCAGCAGCCAGGAGACAGGGCCCTACTATGGCTACACCTTC. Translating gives CASSQETGPYYGYTF.

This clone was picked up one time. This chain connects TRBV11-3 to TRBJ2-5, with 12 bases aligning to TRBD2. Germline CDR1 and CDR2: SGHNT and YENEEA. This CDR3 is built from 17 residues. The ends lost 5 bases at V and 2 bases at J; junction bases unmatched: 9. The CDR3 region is CASSAWPGTSGQETQYF. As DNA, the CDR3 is TGTGCCAGCAGCGCCTGGCCTGGGACTAGCGGGCAAGAGACCCAGTACTTC.

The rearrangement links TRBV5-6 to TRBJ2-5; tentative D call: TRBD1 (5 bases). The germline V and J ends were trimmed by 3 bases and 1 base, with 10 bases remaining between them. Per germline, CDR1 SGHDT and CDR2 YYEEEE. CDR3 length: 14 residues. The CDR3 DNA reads TGTGCCAGCAGCTCAGACAGACCCCAAGAGACCCAGTACTTC. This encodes CASSSDRPQETQYF.

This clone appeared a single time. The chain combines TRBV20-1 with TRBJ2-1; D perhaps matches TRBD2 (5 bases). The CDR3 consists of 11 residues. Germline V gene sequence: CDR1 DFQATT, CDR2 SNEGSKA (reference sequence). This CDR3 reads CSAGFYNEQFF. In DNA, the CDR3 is TGCAGCGCGGGCTTCTACAATGAGCAGTTCTTC.

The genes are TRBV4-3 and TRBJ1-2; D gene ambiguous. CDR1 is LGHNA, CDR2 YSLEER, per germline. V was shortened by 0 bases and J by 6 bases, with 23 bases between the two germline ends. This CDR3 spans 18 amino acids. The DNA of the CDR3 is TGCGCCAGCAGCCAAGATGAGACACAGCCCCTTCCAGAAAATGGCTACACCTTC. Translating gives CASSQDETQPLPENGYTF.

The CDR3 protein is CASSPTDGGVDAGELFF. CDR3 bases: TGCGCCAGCAGCCCCACCGACGGGGGGGTAGACGCCGGGGAGCTGTTTTTT. The chain joins TRBV5-1 to TRBJ2-2; 8 nucleotides line up with TRBD2. The J segment lost 6 bases and the V segment lost 4 bases, leaving 14 bases of the junction unmatched. Germline V gene lookup returns CDR1 SGHRS and CDR2 YFSETQ. This CDR3 is built from 17 residues.

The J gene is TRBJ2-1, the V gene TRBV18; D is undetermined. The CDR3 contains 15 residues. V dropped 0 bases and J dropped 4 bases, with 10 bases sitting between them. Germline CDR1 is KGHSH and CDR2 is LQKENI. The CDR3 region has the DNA TGTGCCAGCTCACCACCGCGGCCACTATACAATGAGCAGTTCTTC. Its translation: CASSPPRPLYNEQFF.

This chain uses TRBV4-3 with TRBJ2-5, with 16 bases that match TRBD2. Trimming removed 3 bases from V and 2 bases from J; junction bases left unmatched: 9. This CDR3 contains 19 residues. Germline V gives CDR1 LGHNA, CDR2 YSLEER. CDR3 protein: CASSHRGLAGGSGQETQYF. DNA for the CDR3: TGCGCCAGCAGCCATCGGGGACTAGCGGGAGGGAGTGGGCAAGAGACCCAGTACTTC.